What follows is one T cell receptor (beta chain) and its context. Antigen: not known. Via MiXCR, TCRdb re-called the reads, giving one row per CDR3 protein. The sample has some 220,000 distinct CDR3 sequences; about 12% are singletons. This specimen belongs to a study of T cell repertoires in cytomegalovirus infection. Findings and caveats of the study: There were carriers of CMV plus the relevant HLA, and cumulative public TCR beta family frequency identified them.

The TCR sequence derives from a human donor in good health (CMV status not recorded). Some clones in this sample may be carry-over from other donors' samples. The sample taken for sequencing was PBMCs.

CDR3 nucleotide sequence: TGTGCCAGCAGCCTGACTAGCGGGGGCCTTTACCAAGAGACCCAGTACTTC. This encodes CASSLTSGGLYQETQYF. The chain couples TRBV4-2 to TRBJ2-5; 12 nucleotides agree with TRBD2. The CDR3 is 17 amino acids. Germline CDR1 is LGHNA and CDR2 is YNFKEQ. V shed 4 bases, J shed 0 bases, and the junction held 6 bases outside the gene matches.